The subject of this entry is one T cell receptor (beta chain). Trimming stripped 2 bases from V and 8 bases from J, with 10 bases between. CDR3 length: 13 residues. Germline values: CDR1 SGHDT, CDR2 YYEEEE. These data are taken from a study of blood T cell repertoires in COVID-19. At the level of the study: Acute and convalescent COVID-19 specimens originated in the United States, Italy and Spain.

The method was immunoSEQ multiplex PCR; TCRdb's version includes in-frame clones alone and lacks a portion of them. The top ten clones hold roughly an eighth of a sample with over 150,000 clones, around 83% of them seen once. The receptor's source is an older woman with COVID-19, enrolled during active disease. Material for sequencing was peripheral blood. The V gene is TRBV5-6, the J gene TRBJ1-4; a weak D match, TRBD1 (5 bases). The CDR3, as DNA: TGTGCCAGCAGCTTTGAAAGGGGAGAAAAACTGTTTTTT. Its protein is CASSFERGEKLFF.